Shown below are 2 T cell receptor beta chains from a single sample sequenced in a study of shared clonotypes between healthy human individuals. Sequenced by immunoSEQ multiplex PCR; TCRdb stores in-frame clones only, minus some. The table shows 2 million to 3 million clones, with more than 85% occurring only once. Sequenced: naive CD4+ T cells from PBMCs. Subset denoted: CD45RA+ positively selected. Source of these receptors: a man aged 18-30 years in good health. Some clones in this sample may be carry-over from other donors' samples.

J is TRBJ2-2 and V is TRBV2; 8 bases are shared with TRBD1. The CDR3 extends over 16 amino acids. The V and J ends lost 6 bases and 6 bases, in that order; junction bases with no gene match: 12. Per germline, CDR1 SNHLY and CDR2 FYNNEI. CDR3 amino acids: CASRTLETGVAGELFF. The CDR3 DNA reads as TGTGCCAGCAGGACGTTGGAGACAGGGGTGGCCGGGGAGCTGTTTTTT.

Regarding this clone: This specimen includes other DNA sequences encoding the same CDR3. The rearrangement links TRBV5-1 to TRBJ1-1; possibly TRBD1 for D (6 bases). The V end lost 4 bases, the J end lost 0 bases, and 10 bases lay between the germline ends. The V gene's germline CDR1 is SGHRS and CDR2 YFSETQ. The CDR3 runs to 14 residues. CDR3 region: CASSPTGMNTEAFF. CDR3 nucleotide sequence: TGCGCCAGCAGCCCAACAGGGATGAACACTGAAGCTTTCTTT.